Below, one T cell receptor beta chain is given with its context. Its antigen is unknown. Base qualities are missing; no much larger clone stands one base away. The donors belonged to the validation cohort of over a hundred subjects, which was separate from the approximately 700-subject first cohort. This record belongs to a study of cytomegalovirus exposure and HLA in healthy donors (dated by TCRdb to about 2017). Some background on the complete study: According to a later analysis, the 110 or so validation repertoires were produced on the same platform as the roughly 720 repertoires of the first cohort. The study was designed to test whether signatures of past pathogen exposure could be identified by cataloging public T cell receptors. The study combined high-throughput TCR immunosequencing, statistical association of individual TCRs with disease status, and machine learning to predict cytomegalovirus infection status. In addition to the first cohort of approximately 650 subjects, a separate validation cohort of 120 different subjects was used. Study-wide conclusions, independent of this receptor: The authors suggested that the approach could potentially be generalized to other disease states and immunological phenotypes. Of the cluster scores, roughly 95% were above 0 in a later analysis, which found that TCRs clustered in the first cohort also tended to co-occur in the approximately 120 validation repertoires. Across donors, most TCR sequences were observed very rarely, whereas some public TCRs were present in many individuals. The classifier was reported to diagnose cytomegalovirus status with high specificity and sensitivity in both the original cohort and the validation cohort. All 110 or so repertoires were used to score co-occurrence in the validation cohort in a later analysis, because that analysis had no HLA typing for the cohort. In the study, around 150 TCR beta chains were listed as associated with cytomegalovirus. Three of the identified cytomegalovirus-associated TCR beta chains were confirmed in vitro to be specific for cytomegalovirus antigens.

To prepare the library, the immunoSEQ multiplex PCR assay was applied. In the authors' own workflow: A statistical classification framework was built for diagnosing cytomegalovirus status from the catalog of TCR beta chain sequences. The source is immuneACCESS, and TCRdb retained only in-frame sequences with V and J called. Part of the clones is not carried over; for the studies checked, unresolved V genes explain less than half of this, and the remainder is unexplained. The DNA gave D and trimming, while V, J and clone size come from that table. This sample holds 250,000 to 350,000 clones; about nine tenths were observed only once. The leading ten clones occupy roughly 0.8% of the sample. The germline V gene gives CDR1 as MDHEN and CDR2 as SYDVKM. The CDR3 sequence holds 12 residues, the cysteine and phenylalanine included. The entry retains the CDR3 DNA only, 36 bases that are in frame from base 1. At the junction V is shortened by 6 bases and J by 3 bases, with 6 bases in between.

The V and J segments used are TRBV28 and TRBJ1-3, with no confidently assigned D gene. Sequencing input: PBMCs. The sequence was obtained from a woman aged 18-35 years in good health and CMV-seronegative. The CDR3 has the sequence CASRVGGNTIYF. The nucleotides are TGTGCCAGCAGGGTCGGTGGAAACACCATATATTTT.